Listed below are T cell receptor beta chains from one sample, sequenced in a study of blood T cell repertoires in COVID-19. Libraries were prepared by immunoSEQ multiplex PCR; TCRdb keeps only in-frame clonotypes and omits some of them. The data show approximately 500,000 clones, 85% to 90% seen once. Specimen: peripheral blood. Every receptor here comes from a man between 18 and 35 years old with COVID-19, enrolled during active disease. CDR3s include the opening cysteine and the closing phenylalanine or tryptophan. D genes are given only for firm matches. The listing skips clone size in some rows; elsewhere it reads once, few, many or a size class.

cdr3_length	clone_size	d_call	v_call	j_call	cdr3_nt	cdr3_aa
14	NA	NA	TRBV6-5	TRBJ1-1	TGTGCCAGCAGTCCCAGGGGAGGGCACACTGAAGCTTTCTTT	CASSPRGGHTEAFF
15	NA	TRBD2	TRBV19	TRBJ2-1	TGTGCCAGTAGTATGGCTAGCGGGTTCTTCGATGAGCAGTTCTTC	CASSMASGFFDEQFF
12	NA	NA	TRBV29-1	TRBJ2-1	TGCAGCGTTGTCGTAGTGAGGGATGAGCAGTTCTTC	CSVVVVRDEQFF
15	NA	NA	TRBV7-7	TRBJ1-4	TGTGCCAGCAGCCCTGGGACGGTGCCGGGGGGGGCACTGTTTTTT	CASSPGTVPGGALFF
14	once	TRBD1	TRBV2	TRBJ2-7	TGTGCCAGCAGGCCGGGACAGTATTCCTACGAGCAGTACTTC	CASRPGQYSYEQYF
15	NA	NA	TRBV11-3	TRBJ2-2	TGTGCCAGCAGCTTAAGAGCCTCGAACACCGGGGAGCTGTTTTTT	CASSLRASNTGELFF
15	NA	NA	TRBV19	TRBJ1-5	TGTGCCAGCACCTTTGACAGATATAGCAATCAGCCCCAGCATTTT	CASTFDRYSNQPQHF
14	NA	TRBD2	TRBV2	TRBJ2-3	TGTGCCAGCAGTGCTAGCGGGGGGGTACATACGCAGTATTTT	CASSASGGVHTQYF
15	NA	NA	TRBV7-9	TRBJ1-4	TGTGCCAGCAGCTTATCCAGGCAAGGGGTTGAAAAACTGTTTTTT	CASSLSRQGVEKLFF
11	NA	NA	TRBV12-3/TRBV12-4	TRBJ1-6	TGTGCCAGCGCGACTCAGTCACCCCTCCACTTT	CASATQSPLHF
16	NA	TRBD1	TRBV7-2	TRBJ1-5	TGTGCCAGCAGCCACCGGGACAGGGGTAGCAATCAGCCCCAGCATTTT	CASSHRDRGSNQPQHF
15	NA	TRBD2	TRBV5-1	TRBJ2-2	TGCGCCAGCAGGACGAGCCTAGCGGGGACCGGGGAGCTGTTTTTT	CASRTSLAGTGELFF
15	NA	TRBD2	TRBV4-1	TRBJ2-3	TGCGCCAGCAGGAATGGGGACTACGACACAGATACGCAGTATTTT	CASRNGDYDTDTQYF
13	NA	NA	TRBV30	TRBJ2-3	TGTGCCTTTAGTACGATTAGCACAGATACGCAGTATTTT	CAFSTISTDTQYF
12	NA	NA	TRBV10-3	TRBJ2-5	TGTGCCATCAGTGAGGGAGGTTGGACCCAGTACTTC	CAISEGGWTQYF
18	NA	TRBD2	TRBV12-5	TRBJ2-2	TGTGCTAGTGGTTCCGGGATGGGACTAGCGGCGAACACCGGGGAGCTGTTTTTT	CASGSGMGLAANTGELFF
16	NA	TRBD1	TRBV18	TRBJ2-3	TGTGCCAGCTCATCGGACAGGACTCTTAGCACAGATACGCAGTATTTT	CASSSDRTLSTDTQYF
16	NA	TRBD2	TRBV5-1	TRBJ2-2	TGCGCCAGCAGCCTGAGGTGCGGGGGGGCAACCGGGGAGCTGTTTTTT	CASSLRCGGATGELFF
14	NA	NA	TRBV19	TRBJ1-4	TGTGCCAGTAGCATGACTGGGACTAATGAAAAACTGTTTTTT	CASSMTGTNEKLFF
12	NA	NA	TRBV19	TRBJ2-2	TGTGCCAGTAGTATCTACACCGGGGAGCTGTTTTTT	CASSIYTGELFF
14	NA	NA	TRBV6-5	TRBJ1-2	TGTGCCAGTACCCCTGGACAGCTTAACTATGGCTACACCTTC	CASTPGQLNYGYTF